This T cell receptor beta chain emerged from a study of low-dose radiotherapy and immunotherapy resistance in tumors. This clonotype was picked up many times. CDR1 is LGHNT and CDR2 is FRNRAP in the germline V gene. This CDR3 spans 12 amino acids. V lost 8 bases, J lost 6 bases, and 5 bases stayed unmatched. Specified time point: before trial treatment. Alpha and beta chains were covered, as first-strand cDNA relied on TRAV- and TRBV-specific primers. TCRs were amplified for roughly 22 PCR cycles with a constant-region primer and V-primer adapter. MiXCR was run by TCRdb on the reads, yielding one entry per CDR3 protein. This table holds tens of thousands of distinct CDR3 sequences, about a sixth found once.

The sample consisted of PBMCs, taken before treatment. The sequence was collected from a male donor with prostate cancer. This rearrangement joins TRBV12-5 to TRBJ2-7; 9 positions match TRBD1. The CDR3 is CASRGTGSEQYF. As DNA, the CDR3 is TGTGCTAGTAGGGGGACAGGGAGCGAGCAGTACTTC.